The 6 T cell receptor beta chains below all came from one sample that was sequenced in a study of siplizumab effects on memory and regulatory T cells. Sequencing used immunoSEQ multiplex PCR; TCRdb keeps in-frame clones, though not all of them. The sample has approximately 92,000 clones; about 94% are singletons. The sample taken for sequencing was non-Treg CD4+ T cells sorted from blood. The receptors derive from a human donor in good health.

This chain links TRBV10-3 with TRBJ2-7; a possible D gene is TRBD2 (6 bases). The CDR3 runs to 13 residues. Germline V gene lookup returns CDR1 ENHRY and CDR2 SYGVKD. Trimming cost V 4 bases and J 3 bases, with 10 bases left between them. In DNA, the CDR3 is TGTGCCATCAGTGGGAGGGAAAGCTACGAGCAGTACTTC. Amino acids: CAISGRESYEQYF.

The chain is built from TRBV19 and TRBJ2-1; TRBD1 aligns across 7 bases. J gave up 3 bases and V 8 bases, and 7 bases lay outside the gene matches. The CDR3 loop spans 14 amino acids. Germline V lookup: CDR1 LNHDA, CDR2 SQIVND (reference sequence). Written as DNA, the CDR3 is TGTGCCAGTGGGTCCGGGACAGTCTACAATGAGCAGTTCTTC. It codes for CASGSGTVYNEQFF.

The J gene is TRBJ1-1, the V gene TRBV7-8; D gene uncertain. V lost 1 base and J lost 8, with 8 bases in between. The CDR3 has 12 amino acids. Germline V lookup: CDR1 SGHVS, CDR2 FQNEAQ. The CDR3 sequence is CASSLVNREAFF. CDR3 coding DNA: TGTGCCAGCAGCTTAGTTAACCGGGAAGCTTTCTTT.

Written as DNA, the CDR3 is TGTGCCAGTAGTAGCGGGGCCCGGGTAGGCAATCAGCCCCAGCATTTT. This translates into CASSSGARVGNQPQHF. The chain uses TRBV19 and TRBJ1-5; maybe TRBD1 (5 bases). The CDR3 spans 16 residues. V lost 4 bases and J 2 bases, leaving 15 bases between the germline ends. Looked up from germline, CDR1 is LNHDA and CDR2 is SQIVND (reference sequence).

This chain links TRBV28 with TRBJ1-1, with 8 bases that match TRBD1. The V segment lost 5 bases and the J segment 4 bases; nucleotides outside the gene matches: 0. This CDR3 comprises 12 residues. Germline-derived CDR1 and CDR2 are MDHEN and SYDVKM. The CDR3 DNA sequence: TGTGCCAGCAGTGGACAGGGCACTGAAGCTTTCTTT. Amino acids: CASSGQGTEAFF.

V usage is TRBV5-1 and J usage is TRBJ2-7, with D perhaps being TRBD1 or TRBD2 (5 bases each). The V and J ends lost 7 bases and 2 bases respectively, with 10 bases between them. Germline CDR1 reads SGHRS; CDR2 reads YFSETQ. The CDR3 is 12 amino acids. The CDR3 bases are TGCGCCAGCGGGACCGCTACCTACGAGCAGTACTTC. It encodes CASGTATYEQYF.